This TCR beta chain appears in the sequencing data of a study of control samples from healthy donors and cancer patients. TCRdb's copy holds only in-frame clones and misses some; the assay was immunoSEQ multiplex PCR. The sample has 160,000 or so clones; 90% to 95% are singletons. The sequence came from a woman aged 30 to 39 in good health. Sequencing was carried out using blood.

DNA for the CDR3: TGTGCCAGCAGCTTAGATCGGGAGCATGAGCAGTTCTTC. Amino acids: CASSLDREHEQFF. The chain carries TRBV7-2 and TRBJ2-1; perhaps TRBD2 as D (6 bases). CDR3 length equals 13 residues. Trimming cost V 1 base and J 8 bases, with 9 bases left between them. Germline values: CDR1 SGHTA, CDR2 FQGNSA.